This entry is about one T cell receptor beta chain. Its antigen has not been determined. This may come from a read error, since a much larger clone is one base off. The CDR3 measures 16 amino acids from cysteine to phenylalanine. Only the CDR3 DNA is retained, 48 bases long and in frame from the first base. From a lookup of the germline V gene, CDR1 and CDR2 are MDHEN and SYDVKM. Genomic DNA extracted from bulk tumor tissue served as TCR template, with approximately 590 ng gDNA amplified per sample. During surgery, multiple biopsies were taken from each primary tumor, with sampling sites spaced as far apart as possible within the tumor mass. The study cohort was described as untreated, and patients were newly diagnosed NSCLC cases undergoing curative surgery. The samples came from 15 patients with newly diagnosed non-small cell lung cancer who were having surgery intended to be curative. A couple of independent pathologists examined the resected tumor masses. Sequencing was performed only on DNA and RNA samples of high quality.

This sample was included in a study of immune heterogeneity within non-small cell lung tumors (dated by TCRdb to 2016 to 2019). Some background on the complete study: By histology, the tumors included some ten non-squamous carcinomas, a few squamous cell carcinomas and 1 tumor not otherwise specified. TCR repertoires were analyzed from some 60 tumor loci of roughly 16 patients, whereas transcriptome data were available for only 40 or so loci from some 13 patients. Neoantigen binding to each patient's HLA alleles was predicted with netMHCpan-3.0 for mutant peptides of 8 to 11 amino acids. The study combined whole-exome sequencing, RNA-seq and TCR beta repertoire sequencing of multiple spatially distinct regions from each NSCLC tumor to examine intratumoral immune heterogeneity. Results the study describes overall, beyond this receptor: Within a given patient, the same dominant CDR3B clonotypes showed up repeatedly across loci, although different tumor locations also carried unique high-frequency clones. High-frequency TCR beta clonotypes were found to be largely distinct between individual patients. A moderate positive correlation (R around 0.35), which was statistically significant, linked local T-cell repertoire clonality to local tumor mutational burden.

The TCR beta CDR3 region was amplified with a multiplex PCR system, in which a first round of nine to eleven cycles was run using 32 V-gene forward and 13 J-gene reverse primers. A QIAGEN Multiplex PCR Kit was used for first-round PCR, and the primer sequences were filed in Chinese patent CN105087789A. Illumina universal primers were attached in a second round of PCR run with the Phusion High-Fidelity PCR Kit. The TCR libraries underwent paired-end sequencing with a read length of 151 bp on the Illumina HiSeq X Ten platform. For the original study's pipeline: Cutadapt was used to discard reads without multiplex PCR primers, PEAR merged the read pairs, and MiXCR with default settings called the CDR3 regions. Repertoire diversity was assessed by Shannon entropy, and clonality was calculated as one minus the Shannon entropy divided by the ln of the count of productive unique sequences. Clonotypes at a frequency of at least 0.5% were defined as dominant or high-frequency T-cell clones. Using fastp trimming at Q25 and MiXCR clonotype assembly, TCRdb reanalyzed the public sequencing data and kept in-frame beta chains. Each CDR3 protein appears once, grouped with its most common genes and DNA. TCRdb's processing, not the study's, gives the V and J calls here. This sample has around 6,000 distinct CDR3 sequences in its table, and approximately 22% of those were observed once. The ten largest account for around 8.6% of the sample.

Source material: lung tumor tissue. The TCR originated in a man between 65 and 85 years old with non-small cell lung cancer. This chain joins TRBV28 to TRBJ2-4; D gene: possibly TRBD1, on 5 matching bases. The bases read TGTGCCAGCAGTTTACAGGGTATGGGAACCAAAAAAATTCAGTACTTC. The encoded protein is CASSLQGMGTKKIQYF.